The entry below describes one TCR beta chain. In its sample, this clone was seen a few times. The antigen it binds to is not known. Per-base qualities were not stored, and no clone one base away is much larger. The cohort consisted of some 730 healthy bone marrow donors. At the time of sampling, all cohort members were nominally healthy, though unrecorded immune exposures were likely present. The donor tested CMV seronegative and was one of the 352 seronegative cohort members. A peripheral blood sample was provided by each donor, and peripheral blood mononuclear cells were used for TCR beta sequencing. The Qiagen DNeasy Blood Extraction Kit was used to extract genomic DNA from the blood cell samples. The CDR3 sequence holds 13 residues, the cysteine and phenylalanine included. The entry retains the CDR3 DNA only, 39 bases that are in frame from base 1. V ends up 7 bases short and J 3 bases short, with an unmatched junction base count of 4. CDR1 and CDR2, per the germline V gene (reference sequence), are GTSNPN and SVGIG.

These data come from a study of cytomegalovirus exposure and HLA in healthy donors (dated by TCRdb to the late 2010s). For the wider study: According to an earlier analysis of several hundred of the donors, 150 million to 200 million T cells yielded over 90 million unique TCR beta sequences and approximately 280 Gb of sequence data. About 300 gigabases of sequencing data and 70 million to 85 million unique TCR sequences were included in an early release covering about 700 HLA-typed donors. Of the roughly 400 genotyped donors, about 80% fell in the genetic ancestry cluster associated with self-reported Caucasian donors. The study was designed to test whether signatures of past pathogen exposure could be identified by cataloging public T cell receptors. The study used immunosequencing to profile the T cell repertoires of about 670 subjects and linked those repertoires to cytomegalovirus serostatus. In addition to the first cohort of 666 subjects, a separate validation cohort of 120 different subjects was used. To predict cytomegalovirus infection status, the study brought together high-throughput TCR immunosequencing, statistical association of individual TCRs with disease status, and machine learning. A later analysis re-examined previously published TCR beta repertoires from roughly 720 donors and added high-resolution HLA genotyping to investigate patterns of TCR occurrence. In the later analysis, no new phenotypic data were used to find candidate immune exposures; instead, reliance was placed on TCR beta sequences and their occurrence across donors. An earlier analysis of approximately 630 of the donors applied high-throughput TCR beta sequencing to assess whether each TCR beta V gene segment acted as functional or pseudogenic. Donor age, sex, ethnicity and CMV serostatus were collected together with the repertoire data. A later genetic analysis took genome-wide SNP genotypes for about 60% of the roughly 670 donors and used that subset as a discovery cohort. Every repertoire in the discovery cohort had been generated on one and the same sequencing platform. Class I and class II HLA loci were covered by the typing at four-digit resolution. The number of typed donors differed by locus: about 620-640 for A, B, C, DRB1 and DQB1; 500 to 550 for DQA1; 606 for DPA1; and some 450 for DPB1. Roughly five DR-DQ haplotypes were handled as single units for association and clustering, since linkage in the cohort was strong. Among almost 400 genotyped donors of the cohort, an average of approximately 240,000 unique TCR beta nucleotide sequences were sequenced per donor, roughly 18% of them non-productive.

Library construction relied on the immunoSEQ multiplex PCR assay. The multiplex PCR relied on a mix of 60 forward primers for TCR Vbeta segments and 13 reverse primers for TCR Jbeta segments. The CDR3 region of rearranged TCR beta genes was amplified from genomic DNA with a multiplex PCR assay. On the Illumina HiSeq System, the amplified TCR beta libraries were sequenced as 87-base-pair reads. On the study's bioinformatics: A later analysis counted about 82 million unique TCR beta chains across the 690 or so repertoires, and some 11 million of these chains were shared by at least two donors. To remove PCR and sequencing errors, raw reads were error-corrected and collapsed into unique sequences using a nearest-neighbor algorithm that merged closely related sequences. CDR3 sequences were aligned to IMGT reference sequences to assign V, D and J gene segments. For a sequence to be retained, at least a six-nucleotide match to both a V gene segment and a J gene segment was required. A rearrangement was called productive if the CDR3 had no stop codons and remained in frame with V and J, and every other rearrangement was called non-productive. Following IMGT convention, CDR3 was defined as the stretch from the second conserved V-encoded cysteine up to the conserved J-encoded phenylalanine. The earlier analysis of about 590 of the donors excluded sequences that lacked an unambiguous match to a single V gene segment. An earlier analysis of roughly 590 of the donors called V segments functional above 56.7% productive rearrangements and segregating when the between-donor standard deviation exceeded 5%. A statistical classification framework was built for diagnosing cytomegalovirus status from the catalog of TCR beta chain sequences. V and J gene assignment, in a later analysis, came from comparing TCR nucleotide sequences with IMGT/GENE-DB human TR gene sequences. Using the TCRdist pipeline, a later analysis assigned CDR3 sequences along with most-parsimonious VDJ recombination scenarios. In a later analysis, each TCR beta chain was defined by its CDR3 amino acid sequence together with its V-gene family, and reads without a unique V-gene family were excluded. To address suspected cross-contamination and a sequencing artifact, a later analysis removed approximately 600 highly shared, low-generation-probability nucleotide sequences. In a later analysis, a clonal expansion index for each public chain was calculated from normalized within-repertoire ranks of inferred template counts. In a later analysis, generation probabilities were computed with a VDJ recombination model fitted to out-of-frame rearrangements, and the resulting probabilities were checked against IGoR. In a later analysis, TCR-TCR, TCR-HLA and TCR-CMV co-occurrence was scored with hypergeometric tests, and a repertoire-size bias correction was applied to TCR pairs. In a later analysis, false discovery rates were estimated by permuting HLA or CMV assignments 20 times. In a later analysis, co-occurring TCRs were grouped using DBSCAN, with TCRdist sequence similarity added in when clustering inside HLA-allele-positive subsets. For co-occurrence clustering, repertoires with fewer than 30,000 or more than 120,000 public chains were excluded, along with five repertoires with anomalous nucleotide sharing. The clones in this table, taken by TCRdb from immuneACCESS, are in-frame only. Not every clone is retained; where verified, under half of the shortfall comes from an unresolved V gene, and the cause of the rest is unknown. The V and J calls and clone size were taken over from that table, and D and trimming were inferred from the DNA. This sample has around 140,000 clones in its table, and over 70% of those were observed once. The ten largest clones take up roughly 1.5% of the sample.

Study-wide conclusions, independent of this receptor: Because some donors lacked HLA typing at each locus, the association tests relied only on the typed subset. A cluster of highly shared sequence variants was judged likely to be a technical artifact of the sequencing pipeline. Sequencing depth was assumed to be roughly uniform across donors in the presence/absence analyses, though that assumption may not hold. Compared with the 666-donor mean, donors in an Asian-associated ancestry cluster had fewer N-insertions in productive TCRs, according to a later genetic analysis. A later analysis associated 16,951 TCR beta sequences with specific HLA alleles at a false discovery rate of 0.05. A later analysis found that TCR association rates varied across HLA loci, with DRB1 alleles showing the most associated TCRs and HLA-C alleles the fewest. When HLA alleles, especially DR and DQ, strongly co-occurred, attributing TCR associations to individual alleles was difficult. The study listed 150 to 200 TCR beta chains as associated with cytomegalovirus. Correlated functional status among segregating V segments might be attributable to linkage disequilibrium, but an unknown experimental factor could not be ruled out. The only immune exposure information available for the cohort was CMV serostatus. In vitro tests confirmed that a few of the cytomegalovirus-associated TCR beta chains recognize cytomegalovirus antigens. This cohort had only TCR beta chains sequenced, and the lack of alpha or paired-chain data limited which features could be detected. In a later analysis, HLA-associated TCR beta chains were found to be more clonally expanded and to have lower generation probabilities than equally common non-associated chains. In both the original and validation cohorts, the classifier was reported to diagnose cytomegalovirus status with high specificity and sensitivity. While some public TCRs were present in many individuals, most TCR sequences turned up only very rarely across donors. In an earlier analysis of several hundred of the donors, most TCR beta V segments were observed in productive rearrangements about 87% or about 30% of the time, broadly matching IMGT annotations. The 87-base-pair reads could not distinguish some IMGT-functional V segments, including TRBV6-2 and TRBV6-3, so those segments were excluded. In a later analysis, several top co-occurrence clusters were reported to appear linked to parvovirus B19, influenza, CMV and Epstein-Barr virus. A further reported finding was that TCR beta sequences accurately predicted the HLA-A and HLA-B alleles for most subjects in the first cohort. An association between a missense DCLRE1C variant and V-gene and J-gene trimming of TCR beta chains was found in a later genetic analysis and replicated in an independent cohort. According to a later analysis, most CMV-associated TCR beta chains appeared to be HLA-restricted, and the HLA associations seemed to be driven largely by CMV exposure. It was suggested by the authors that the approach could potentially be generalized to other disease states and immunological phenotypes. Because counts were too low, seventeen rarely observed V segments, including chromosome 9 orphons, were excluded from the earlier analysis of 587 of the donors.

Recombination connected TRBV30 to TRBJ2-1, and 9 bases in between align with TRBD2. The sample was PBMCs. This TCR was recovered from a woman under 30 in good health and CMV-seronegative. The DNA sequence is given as TGTGCCTCGACTAGCGGAATCTACAATGAGCAGTTCTTC. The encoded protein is CASTSGIYNEQFF. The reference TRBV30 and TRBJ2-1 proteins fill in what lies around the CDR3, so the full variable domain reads SQTIHQWPATLVQPVGSPLSLECTVEGTSNPNLYWYRQAAGRGLQLLFYSVGIGQISSEVPQNLSASRPQDRQFILSSKKLLLSDSGFYLCASTSGIYNEQFFGPGTRLTVL.